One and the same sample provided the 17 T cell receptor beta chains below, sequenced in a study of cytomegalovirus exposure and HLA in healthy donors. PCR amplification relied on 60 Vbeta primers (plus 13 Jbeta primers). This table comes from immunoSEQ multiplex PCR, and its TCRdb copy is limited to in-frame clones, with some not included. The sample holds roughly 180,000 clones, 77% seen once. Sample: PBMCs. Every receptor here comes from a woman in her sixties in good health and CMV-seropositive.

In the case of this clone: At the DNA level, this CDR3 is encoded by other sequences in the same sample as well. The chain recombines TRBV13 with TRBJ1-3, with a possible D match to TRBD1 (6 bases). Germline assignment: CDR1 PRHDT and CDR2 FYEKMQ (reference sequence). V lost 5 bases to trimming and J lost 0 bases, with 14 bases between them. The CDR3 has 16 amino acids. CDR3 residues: CASSPPGQPSGNTIYF. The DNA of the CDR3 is TGTGCCAGCAGCCCACCAGGACAGCCCTCTGGAAACACCATATATTTT. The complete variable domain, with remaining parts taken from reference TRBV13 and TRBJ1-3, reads AAGVIQSPRHLIKEKRETATLKCYPIPRHDTVYWYQQGPGQDPQFLISFYEKMQSDKGSIPDRFSAQQFSDYHSELNMSSLELGDSALYFCASSPPGQPSGNTIYFGEGSWLTVV.

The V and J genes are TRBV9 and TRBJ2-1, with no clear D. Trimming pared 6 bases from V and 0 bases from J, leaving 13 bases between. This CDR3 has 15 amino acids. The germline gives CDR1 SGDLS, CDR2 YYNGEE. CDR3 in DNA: TGTGCCAGCACCCCGGCGGCCAGCTCCTACAATGAGCAGTTCTTC. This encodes CASTPAASSYNEQFF.

The chain's CDR3 is CASSLLGQGTYEQYF. The CDR3 bases are TGCGCCAGCAGCTTGTTAGGACAGGGAACCTACGAGCAGTACTTC. The J gene is TRBJ2-5, the V gene TRBV5-1; the match to TRBD1 covers 8 bases. The J call is uncertain, as TRBJ2-7 better fits the DNA end. Germline CDR1 is SGHRS and CDR2 is YFSETQ. The CDR3 extends over 15 amino acids.

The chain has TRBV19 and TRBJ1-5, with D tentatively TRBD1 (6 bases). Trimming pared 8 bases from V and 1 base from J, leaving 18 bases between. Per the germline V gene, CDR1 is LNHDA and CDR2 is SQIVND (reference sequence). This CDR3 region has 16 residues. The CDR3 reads CASLGAKVSSNQPQHF. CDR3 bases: TGTGCCAGTCTGGGGGCTAAGGTTTCGAGCAATCAGCCCCAGCATTTT.

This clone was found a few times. CDR3 sequence: CASSEGGGGWYGYTF. The CDR3 DNA reads as TGTGCCAGCAGTGAAGGAGGGGGCGGTTGGTATGGCTACACCTTC. The rearrangement uses TRBV2 and TRBJ1-2; the match to TRBD1 covers 7 bases. V was pared by 1 base and J by 5 bases, with 7 bases of the junction left unmatched. This CDR3 region has 15 residues. CDR1 is SNHLY, CDR2 FYNNEI, per germline.

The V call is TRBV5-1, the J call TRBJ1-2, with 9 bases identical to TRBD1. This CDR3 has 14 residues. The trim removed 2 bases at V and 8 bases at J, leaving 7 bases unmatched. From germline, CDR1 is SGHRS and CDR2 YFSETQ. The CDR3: CASSFGGQGQGYTF. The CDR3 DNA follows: TGCGCCAGCAGCTTCGGGGGACAGGGTCAAGGCTACACCTTC.

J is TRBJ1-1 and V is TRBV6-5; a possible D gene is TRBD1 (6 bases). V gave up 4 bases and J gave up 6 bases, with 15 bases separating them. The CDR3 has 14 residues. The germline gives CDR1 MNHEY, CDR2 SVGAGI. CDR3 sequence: CASSFAPGVAEAFF. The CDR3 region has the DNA TGTGCCAGCAGTTTCGCGCCAGGGGTCGCTGAAGCTTTCTTT.

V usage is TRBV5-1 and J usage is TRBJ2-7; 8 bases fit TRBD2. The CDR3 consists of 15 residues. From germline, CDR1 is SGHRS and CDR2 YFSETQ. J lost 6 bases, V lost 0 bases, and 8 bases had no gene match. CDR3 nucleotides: TGCGCCAGCAGCTTGGAACGGGGGGGCGTGACCGAGCAGTACTTC. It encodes CASSLERGGVTEQYF.

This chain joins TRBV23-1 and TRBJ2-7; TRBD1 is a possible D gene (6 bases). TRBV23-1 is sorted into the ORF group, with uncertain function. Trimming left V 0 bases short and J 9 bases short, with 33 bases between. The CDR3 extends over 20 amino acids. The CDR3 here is CASSQSGIQGFQPPPRVQYF. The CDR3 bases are TGCGCCAGCAGTCAATCGGGGATACAGGGATTCCAACCTCCTCCCCGTGTGCAGTACTTC.

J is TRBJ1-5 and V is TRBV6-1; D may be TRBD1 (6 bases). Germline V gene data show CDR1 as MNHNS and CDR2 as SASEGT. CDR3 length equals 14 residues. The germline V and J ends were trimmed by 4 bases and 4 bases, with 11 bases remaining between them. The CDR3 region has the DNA TGTGCCAGCAGTGGCCAGGGGTCAAATCAGCCCCAGCATTTT. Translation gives CASSGQGSNQPQHF.

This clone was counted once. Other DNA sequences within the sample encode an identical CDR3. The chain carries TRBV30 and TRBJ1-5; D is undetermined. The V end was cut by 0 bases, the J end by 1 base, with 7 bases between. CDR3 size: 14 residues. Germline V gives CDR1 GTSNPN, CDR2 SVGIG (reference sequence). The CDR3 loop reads CAWSVSGSNQPQHF. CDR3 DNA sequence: TGTGCCTGGAGTGTATCGGGAAGCAATCAGCCCCAGCATTTT.

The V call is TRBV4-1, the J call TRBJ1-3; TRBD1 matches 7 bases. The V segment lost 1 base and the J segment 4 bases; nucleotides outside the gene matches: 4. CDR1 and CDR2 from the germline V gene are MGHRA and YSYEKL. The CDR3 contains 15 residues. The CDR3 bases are TGCGCCAGCAGCCAAGCCCCGACAGGGGGAAACACCATATATTTT. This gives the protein CASSQAPTGGNTIYF.

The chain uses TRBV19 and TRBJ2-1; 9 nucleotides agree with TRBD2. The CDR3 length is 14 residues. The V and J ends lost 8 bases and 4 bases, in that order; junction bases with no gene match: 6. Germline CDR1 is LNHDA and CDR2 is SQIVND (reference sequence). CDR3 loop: CASRTTSGYNEQFF. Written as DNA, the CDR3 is TGTGCCAGTCGAACGACTAGCGGTTACAATGAGCAGTTCTTC.

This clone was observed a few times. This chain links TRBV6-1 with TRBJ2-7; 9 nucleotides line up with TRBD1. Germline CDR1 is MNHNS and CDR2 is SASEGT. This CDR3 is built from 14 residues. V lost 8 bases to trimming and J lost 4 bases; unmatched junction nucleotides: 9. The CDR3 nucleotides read TGTGCCAGCTTTCACAGGGGGCGCAAGTACGAGCAGTACTTC. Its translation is CASFHRGRKYEQYF.

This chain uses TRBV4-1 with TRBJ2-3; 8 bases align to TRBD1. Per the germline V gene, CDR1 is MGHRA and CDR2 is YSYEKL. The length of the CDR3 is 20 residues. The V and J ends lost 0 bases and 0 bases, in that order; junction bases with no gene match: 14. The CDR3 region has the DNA TGCGCCAGCAGCCAAGATCTCGGACAGGGTTCTACTTCTAGCACAGATACGCAGTATTTT. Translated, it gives CASSQDLGQGSTSSTDTQYF.

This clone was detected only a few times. The CDR3 reads CASLRDSNEKLFF. The DNA for the CDR3 is TGTGCCAGCCTCCGGGACAGTAATGAAAAACTGTTTTTT. The chain employs TRBV2 and TRBJ1-4, with TRBD1 matching over 7 bases. Germline V gene lookup returns CDR1 SNHLY and CDR2 FYNNEI. The CDR3 length is 13 residues. V lost 8 bases to trimming and J lost 4 bases; unmatched junction nucleotides: 4.

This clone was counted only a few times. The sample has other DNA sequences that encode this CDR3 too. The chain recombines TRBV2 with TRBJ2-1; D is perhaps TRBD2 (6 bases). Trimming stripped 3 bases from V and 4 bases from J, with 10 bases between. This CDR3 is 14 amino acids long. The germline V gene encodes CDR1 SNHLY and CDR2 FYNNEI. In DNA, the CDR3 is TGTGCCAGCAGTGATCCGGGGACTTACAATGAGCAGTTCTTC. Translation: CASSDPGTYNEQFF.